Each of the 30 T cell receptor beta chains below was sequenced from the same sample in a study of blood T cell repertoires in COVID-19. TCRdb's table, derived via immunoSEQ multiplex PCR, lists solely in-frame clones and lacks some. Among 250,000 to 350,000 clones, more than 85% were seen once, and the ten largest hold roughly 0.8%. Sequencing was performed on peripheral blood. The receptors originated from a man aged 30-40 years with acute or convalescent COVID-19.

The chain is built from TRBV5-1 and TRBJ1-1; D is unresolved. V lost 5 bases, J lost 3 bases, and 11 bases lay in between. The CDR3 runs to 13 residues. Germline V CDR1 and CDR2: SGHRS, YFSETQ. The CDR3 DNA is TGCGCCAGCAGGAAGGAGAGGGACACTGAAGCTTTCTTT. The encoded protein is CASRKERDTEAFF.

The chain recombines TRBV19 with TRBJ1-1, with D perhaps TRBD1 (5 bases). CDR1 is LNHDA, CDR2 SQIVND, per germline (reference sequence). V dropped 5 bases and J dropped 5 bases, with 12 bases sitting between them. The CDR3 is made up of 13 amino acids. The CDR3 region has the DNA TGTGCCAGTAGTCCCCCAGGGAATACTGAAGCTTTCTTT. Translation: CASSPPGNTEAFF.

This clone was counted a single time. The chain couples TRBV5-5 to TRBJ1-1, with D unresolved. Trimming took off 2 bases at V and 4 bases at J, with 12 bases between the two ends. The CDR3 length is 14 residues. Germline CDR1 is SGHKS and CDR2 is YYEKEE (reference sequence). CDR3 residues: CASSFPGKGTEAFF. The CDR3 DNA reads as TGTGCCAGCAGCTTTCCAGGTAAAGGCACTGAAGCTTTCTTT.

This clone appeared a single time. CDR3 DNA: TGTGCCAGCAGTCTAAGGGAGAATTCACCCCTCCACTTT. It is translated as CASSLRENSPLHF. This sequence joins TRBV5-5 and TRBJ1-6; D unclear. Germline V lookup: CDR1 SGHKS, CDR2 YYEKEE (reference sequence). This CDR3 contains 13 residues. With 5 bases removed from V and 7 bases from J, the gap between germline ends came to 10 bases.

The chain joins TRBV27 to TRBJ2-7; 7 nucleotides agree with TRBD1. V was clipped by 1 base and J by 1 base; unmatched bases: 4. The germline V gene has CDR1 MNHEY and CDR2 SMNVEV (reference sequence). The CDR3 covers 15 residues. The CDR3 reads CASSLFDRVSYEQYF. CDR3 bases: TGTGCCAGCAGTTTATTTGACAGGGTATCCTACGAGCAGTACTTC.

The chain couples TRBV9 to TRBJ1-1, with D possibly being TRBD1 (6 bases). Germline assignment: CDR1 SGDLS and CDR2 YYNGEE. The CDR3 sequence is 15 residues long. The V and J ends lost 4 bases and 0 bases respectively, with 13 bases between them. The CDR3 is CASSPWTAMNTEAFF. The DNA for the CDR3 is TGTGCCAGCAGCCCCTGGACAGCTATGAACACTGAAGCTTTCTTT.

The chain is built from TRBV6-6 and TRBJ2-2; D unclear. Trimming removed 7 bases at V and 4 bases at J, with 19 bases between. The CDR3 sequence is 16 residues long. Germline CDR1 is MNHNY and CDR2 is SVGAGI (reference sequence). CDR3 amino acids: CASNPVGQAFTGELFF. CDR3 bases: TGTGCCAGCAACCCAGTCGGTCAGGCATTCACCGGGGAGCTGTTTTTT.

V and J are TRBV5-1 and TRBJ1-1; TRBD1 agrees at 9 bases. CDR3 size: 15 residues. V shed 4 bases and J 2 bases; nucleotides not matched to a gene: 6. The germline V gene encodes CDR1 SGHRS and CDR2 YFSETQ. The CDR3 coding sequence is TGCGCCAGCAGCGGAACCACAGGGGGCAACACTGAAGCTTTCTTT. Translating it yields CASSGTTGGNTEAFF.

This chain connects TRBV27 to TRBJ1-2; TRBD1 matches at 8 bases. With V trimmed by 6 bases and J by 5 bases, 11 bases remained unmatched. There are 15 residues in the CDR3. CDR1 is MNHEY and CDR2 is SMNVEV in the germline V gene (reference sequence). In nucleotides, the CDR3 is TGTGCCAGCAGAACTGCAGGGGGCGCCAGATATGGCTACACCTTC. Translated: CASRTAGGARYGYTF.

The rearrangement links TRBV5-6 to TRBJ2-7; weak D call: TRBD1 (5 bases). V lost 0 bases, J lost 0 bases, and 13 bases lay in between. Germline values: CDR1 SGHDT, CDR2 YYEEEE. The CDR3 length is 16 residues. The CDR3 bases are TGTGCCAGCAGCTTGGCCGAGGCAGGGCCCTCCTACGAGCAGTACTTC. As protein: CASSLAEAGPSYEQYF.

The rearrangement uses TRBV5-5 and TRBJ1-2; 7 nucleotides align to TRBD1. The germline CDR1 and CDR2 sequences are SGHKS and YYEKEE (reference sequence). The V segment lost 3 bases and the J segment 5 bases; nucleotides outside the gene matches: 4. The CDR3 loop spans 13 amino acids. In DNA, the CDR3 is TGTGCCAGCAGCTGGGACAGCAAATATGGCTACACCTTC. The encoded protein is CASSWDSKYGYTF.

CDR3 amino acids: CAWSVTVYAEAFF. In DNA form, the CDR3 reads TGTGCCTGGAGTGTAACGGTGTACGCTGAAGCTTTCTTT. V is TRBV30 and J is TRBJ1-1, with D uncertain. The CDR3 contains 13 residues. Germline values: CDR1 GTSNPN, CDR2 SVGIG (reference sequence). The germline V and J ends were trimmed by 0 bases and 6 bases, with 11 bases remaining between them.

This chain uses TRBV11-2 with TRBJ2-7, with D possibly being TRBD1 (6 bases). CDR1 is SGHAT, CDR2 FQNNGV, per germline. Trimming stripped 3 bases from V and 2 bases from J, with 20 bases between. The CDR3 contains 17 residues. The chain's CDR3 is CASSFTIGTTLTYEQYF. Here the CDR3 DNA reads TGTGCCAGCAGCTTCACGATCGGGACAACCCTCACCTACGAGCAGTACTTC.

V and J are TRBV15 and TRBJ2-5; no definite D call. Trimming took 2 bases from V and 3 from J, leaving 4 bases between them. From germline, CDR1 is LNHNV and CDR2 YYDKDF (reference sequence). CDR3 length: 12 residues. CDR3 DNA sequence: TGTGCCACCAGCAGAACAGAAGAGACCCAGTACTTC. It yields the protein CATSRTEETQYF.

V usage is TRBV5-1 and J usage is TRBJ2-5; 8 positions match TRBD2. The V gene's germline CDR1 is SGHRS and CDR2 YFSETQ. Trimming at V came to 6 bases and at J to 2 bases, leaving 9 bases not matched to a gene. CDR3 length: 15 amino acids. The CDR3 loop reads CASILSGAPQETQYF. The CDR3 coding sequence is TGCGCCAGCATCCTTAGCGGGGCCCCTCAAGAGACCCAGTACTTC.

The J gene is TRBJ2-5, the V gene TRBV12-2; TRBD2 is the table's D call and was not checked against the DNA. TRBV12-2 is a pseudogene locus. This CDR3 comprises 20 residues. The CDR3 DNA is TGTGCAAGTCGCTTCTCCCCCCCTCGGGCCGCGGGGGGGGTCCAAGAGACCCAGTACTTC. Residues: CASRFSPPRAAGGVQETQYF.

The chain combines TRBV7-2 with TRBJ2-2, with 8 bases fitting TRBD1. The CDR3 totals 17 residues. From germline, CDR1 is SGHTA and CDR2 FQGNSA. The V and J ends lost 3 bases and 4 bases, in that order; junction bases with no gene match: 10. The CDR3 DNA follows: TGTGCCAGCAGCTTTCCCAAGGGACAGGCTATCACCGGGGAGCTGTTTTTT. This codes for CASSFPKGQAITGELFF.

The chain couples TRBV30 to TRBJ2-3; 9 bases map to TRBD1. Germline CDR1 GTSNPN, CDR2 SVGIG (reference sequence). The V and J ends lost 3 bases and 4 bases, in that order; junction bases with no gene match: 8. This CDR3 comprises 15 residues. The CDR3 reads CAWSRDRVRADTQYF. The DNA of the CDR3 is TGTGCCTGGAGCCGGGACAGGGTACGCGCAGATACGCAGTATTTT.

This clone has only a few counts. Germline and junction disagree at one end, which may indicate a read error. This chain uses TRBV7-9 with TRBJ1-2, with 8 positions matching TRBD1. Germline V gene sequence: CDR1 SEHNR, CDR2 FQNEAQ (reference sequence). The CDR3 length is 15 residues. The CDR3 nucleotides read TGTGCCAGCAGCCTAGCGGGGACAGGAGGGTATGGCTACACCTTC. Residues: CASSLAGTGGYGYTF.

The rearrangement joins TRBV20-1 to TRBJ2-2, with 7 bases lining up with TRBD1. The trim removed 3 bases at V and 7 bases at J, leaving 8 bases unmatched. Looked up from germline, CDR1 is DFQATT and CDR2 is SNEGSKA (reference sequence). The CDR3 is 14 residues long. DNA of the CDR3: TGCAGTGCTAGTCGAGGGGGCGACAGCGGGGAGCTGTTTTTT. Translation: CSASRGGDSGELFF.

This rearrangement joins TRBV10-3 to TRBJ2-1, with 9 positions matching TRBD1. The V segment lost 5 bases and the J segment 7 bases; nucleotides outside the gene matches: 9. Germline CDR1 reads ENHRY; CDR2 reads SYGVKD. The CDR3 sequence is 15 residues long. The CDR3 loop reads CAISFRDRALNEQFF. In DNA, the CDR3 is TGTGCCATCAGTTTTCGGGACAGGGCACTGAATGAGCAGTTCTTC.

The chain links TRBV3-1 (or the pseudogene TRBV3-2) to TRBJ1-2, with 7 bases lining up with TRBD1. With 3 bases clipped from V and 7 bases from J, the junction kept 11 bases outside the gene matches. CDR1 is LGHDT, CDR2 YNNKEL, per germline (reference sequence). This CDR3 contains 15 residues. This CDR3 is CASSQLRDRVFGYTF. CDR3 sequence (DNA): TGTGCCAGCAGCCAGCTCCGGGACAGAGTCTTTGGCTACACCTTC.

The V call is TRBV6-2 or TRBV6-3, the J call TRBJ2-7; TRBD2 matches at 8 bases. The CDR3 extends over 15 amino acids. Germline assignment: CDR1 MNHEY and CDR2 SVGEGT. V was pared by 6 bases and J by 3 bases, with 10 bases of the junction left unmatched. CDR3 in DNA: TGTGCCAGCAGCCGAGGGACTAGTCTAAGCTACGAGCAGTACTTC. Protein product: CASSRGTSLSYEQYF.

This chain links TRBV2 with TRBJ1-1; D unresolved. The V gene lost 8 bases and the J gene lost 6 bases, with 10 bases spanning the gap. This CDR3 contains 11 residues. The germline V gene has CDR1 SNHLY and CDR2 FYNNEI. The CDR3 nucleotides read TGTGCCAGCTTTGGTGGGCCTGAAGCTTTCTTT. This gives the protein CASFGGPEAFF. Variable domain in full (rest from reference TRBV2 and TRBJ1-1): EPEVTQTPSHQVTQMGQEVILRCVPISNHLYFYWYRQILGQKVEFLVSFYNNEISEKSEIFDDQFSVERPDGSNFTLKIRSTKLEDSAMYFCASFGGPEAFFGQGTRLTVV.

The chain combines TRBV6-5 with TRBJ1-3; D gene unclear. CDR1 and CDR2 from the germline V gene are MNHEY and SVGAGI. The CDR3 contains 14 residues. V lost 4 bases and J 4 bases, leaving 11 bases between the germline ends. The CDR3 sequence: CASSFGVPGNTIYF. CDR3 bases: TGTGCCAGCAGTTTCGGGGTACCCGGAAACACCATATATTTT.

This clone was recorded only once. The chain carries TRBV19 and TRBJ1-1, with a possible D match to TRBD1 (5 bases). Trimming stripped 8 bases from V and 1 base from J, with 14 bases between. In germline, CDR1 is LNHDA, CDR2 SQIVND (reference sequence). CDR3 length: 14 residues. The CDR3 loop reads CASLEGPGNTEAFF. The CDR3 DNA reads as TGTGCCAGTCTGGAGGGACCAGGGAACACTGAAGCTTTCTTT.

The DNA for the CDR3 is TGCGCCAGCAGTCCCGGGTCCTACTCCTACGAGCAGTACTTC. It yields the protein CASSPGSYSYEQYF. The V and J genes are TRBV5-1 and TRBJ2-7, with unresolved D. The CDR3 spans 14 residues. V lost 5 bases and J lost 0, with 12 bases in between. CDR1 is SGHRS, CDR2 YFSETQ, per germline.

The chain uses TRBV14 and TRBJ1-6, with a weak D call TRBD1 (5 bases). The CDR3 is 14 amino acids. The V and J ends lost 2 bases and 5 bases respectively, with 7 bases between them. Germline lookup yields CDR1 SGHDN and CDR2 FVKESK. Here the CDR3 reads CASSQTGNNSPLHF. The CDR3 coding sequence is TGTGCCAGCAGCCAAACAGGCAATAATTCACCCCTCCACTTT.

Here the CDR3 DNA reads TGTGCCAGCAGTCCCGGACAGAGCAATCAGCCCCAGCATTTT. Its protein product is CASSPGQSNQPQHF. The chain is built from TRBV27 and TRBJ1-5, with TRBD1 as a possible D gene (6 bases). V gave up 5 bases and J gave up 1 base, with 9 bases separating them. CDR3 size: 14 residues. Per germline, CDR1 MNHEY and CDR2 SMNVEV (reference sequence).

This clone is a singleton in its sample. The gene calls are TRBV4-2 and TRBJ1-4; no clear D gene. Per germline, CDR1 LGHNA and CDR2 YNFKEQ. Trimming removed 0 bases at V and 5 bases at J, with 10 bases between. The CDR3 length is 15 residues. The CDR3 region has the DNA TGTGCCAGCAGCCAAGATTTTGGGCAAAATGAAAAACTGTTTTTT. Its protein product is CASSQDFGQNEKLFF.